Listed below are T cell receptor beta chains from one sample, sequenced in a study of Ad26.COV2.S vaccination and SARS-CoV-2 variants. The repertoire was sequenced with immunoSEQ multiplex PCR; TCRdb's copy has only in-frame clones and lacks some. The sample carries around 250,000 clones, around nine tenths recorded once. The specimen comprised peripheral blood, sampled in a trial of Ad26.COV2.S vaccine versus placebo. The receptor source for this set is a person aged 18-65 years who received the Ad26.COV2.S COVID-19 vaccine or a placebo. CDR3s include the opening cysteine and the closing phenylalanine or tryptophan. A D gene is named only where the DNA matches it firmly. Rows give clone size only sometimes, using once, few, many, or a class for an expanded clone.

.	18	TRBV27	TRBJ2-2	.	CASWDTRIGGRVAGELFF	TGTGCCAGCTGGGACACGCGAATTGGTGGTAGAGTGGCCGGGGAGCTGTTTTTT
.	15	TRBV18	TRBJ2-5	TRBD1	CASSQIQGYQETQYF	TGTGCCAGCTCACAAATACAGGGGTACCAAGAGACCCAGTACTTC
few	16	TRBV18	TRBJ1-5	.	CASSPNGGKTNQPQHF	TGTGCCAGCTCACCAAATGGCGGGAAAACTAATCAGCCCCAGCATTTT
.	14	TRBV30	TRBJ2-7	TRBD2	CAWSGGGQFYEQYF	TGTGCCTGGAGTGGCGGGGGGCAGTTCTACGAGCAGTACTTC
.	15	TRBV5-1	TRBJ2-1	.	CASSYTDRTYNEQFF	TGCGCCAGCAGTTATACCGACAGGACCTACAATGAGCAGTTCTTC
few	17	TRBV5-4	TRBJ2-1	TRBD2	CASSVAGGPVWYNEQFF	TGTGCCAGCAGCGTAGCGGGAGGGCCGGTATGGTACAATGAGCAGTTCTTC
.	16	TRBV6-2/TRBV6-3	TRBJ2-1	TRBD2	CASSHSRTSGYNEQFF	TGTGCCAGCAGCCACTCGCGGACTAGCGGATACAATGAGCAGTTCTTC
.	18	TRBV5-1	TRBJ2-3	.	CASSSWGTEDSSTDTQYF	TGCGCCAGCAGCTCATGGGGGACCGAAGATTCTAGCACAGATACGCAGTATTTT
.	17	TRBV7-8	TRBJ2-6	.	CASSPHGAGSGANVLTF	TGTGCCAGCAGCCCCCACGGCGCAGGCTCTGGGGCCAACGTCCTGACTTTC
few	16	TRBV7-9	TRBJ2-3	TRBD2	CASSDGLAGFLDTQYF	TGTGCCAGCAGTGATGGACTAGCGGGCTTCCTTGATACGCAGTATTTT
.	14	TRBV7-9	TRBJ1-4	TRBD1	CASSVGQGGDKLFF	TGTGCCAGCAGCGTCGGACAGGGTGGTGATAAACTGTTTTTT
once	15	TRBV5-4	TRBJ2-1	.	CASSYPSPPRNEQFF	TGTGCCAGCAGCTATCCCAGCCCCCCGAGGAATGAGCAGTTCTTC
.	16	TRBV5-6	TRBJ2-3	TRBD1	CASSLSGQGLADTQYF	TGTGCCAGCAGCTTATCGGGACAGGGACTGGCAGATACGCAGTATTTT
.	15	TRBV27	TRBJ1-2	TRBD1	CASSLFGDRGWGYTF	TGTGCCAGCAGTTTATTTGGGGACAGGGGGTGGGGCTACACCTTC
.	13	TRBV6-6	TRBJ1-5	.	CASKVSTNQPQHF	TGTGCCAGCAAGGTTTCGACGAATCAGCCCCAGCATTTT
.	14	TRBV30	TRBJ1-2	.	CAWKRAVGAYGYTF	TGTGCCTGGAAGCGGGCCGTAGGCGCCTATGGCTACACCTTC
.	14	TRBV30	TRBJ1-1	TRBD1	CAWRLGQGITEAFF	TGTGCCTGGAGGTTAGGACAGGGGATAACTGAAGCTTTCTTT